These 26 T cell receptor beta chains share one sample of origin, sequenced in a study of beta chain features in type 1 diabetes. Expressed TCRB transcripts were sequenced because the entire RNA isolate underwent reverse transcription. Sequencing was performed with immunoSEQ multiplex PCR; in TCRdb, only in-frame clones are kept and a portion is missing. The table shows some 900,000 clones, with 17% occurring only once. What was sequenced was naive CD4+ T cells from blood. The receptors originated from a woman younger than 35 in good health.

This chain links TRBV9 with TRBJ1-3; D not resolved. Germline V gene lookup returns CDR1 SGDLS and CDR2 YYNGEE. Trimming removed 0 bases at V and 4 bases at J, with 11 bases between. The CDR3 contains 15 residues. The CDR3: CASSVAPGYGNTIYF. CDR3 sequence (DNA): TGTGCCAGCAGCGTAGCTCCTGGGTACGGAAACACCATATATTTT. Complete variable domain (other parts from reference TRBV9 and TRBJ1-3): DSGVTQTPKHLITATGQRVTLRCSPRSGDLSVYWYQQSLDQGLQFLIQYYNGEERAKGNILERFSAQQFPDLHSELNLSSLELGDSALYFCASSVAPGYGNTIYFGEGSWLTVV.

The CDR3 nucleotides are TGCGCCAGCAGCCCCGACGGCCTATCCCTTTATGGCTACACCTTC. It yields the protein CASSPDGLSLYGYTF. The V call is TRBV4-3, the J call TRBJ1-2; D is unclear. CDR3 length: 15 residues. Germline V gene sequence: CDR1 LGHNA, CDR2 YSLEER. V gave up 4 bases and J gave up 5 bases, with 17 bases separating them.

The chain uses TRBV11-1 and TRBJ2-7; 7 positions agree with TRBD2. Germline CDR1 is SGHAT and CDR2 is FQDESV (reference sequence). With V trimmed by 4 bases and J by 3 bases, 6 bases remained unmatched. This CDR3 spans 14 amino acids. Here the CDR3 DNA reads TGTGCCAGCAGCTCTAGCGGTGTTCTCTACGAGCAGTACTTC. Protein product: CASSSSGVLYEQYF.

In its sample, this clone was seen a few times. The V and J genes are TRBV5-6 and TRBJ1-5, with 8 bases lining up with TRBD1. The CDR3 spans 14 residues. The V gene end was trimmed by 7 bases and the J gene end by 5 bases; junction bases not matched to a gene: 8. Germline loops: CDR1 SGHDT, CDR2 YYEEEE. The CDR3 DNA sequence: TGTGCCAGCGGGTTCTACAGGGGGGATCAGCCCCAGCATTTT. Translated: CASGFYRGDQPQHF.

The chain has TRBV2 and TRBJ2-1; 7 bases fit TRBD1. The CDR3 sequence is 12 residues long. Looked up from germline, CDR1 is SNHLY and CDR2 is FYNNEI. V lost 5 bases, J lost 12 bases, and 7 bases stayed unmatched. This CDR3 reads CASSQQGFRQFF. The CDR3 DNA follows: TGTGCCAGCAGTCAACAGGGGTTTCGGCAGTTCTTC. The variable domain in full, completed from reference TRBV2 and TRBJ2-1, reads EPEVTQTPSHQVTQMGQEVILRCVPISNHLYFYWYRQILGQKVEFLVSFYNNEISEKSEIFDDQFSVERPDGSNFTLKIRSTKLEDSAMYFCASSQQGFRQFFGPGTRLTVL.

The rearrangement uses TRBV7-9 and TRBJ1-4; D gene ambiguous. Germline-derived CDR1 and CDR2 are SEHNR and FQNEAQ (reference sequence). V lost 3 bases to trimming and J lost 5 bases, with 10 bases between them. This CDR3 contains 14 residues. The CDR3 nucleotides are TGTGCCAGCAGCTTGGGCGGAAACAATGAAAAACTGTTTTTT. Its translation: CASSLGGNNEKLFF.

This clone occurred a few times. The chain combines TRBV28 with TRBJ1-1; D not resolved. Germline CDR1 is MDHEN and CDR2 is SYDVKM. Trimming removed 3 bases at V and 5 bases at J, with 7 bases between. The CDR3 length is 12 residues. The CDR3 DNA sequence: TGTGCCAGCAGTTTTTCGGAGACTGAAGCTTTCTTT. Protein: CASSFSETEAFF.

CDR3 sequence reads: CASSLAPGVIEKLFF. CDR3 DNA: TGCGCCAGCAGCTTGGCCCCAGGGGTAATTGAAAAACTGTTTTTT. The V and J genes are TRBV5-1 and TRBJ1-4; possibly TRBD1 for D (6 bases). The V and J ends lost 0 bases and 7 bases respectively, with 13 bases between them. CDR1 and CDR2 (germline): SGHRS, YFSETQ. This CDR3 contains 15 residues.

This clone was seen a few times. The chain joins TRBV27 to TRBJ1-5, with D hard to call. Germline V CDR1 and CDR2: MNHEY, SMNVEV (reference sequence). Between the trimmed V and J ends, which lost 8 bases and 4 bases, there was a span of 6 bases. The CDR3 loop spans 11 amino acids. DNA of the CDR3: TGTGCCAGCTCCCGGAATCAGCCCCAGCATTTT. Protein sequence: CASSRNQPQHF.

This clone was found a few times. The gene calls are TRBV6-1 and TRBJ2-7; maybe TRBD2 (6 bases). The CDR3 sequence is 13 residues long. The germline V gene encodes CDR1 MNHNS and CDR2 SASEGT. Deletions cut 5 bases from V and 4 bases from J, with 12 bases between. This CDR3 reads CASSRELFYEQYF. The CDR3 DNA sequence: TGTGCCAGCAGTCGGGAGCTGTTTTACGAGCAGTACTTC.

In this sample, this clone turned up a few times. The V gene is TRBV28, the J gene TRBJ1-1, with a possible D match to TRBD1 (6 bases). Germline V gene sequence: CDR1 MDHEN, CDR2 SYDVKM. Trimming left V 8 bases short and J 7 bases short, with 20 bases between. This CDR3 spans 14 amino acids. CDR3 DNA: TGTGCCAGCCGCCAGGGGACCAGCGGAAGTGAAGCTTTCTTT. Translated, it gives CASRQGTSGSEAFF.

This clone was counted between two and nine times. The genes are TRBV29-1 and TRBJ2-7; weak D call: TRBD1 (8 bases). The CDR3 is 14 amino acids. V was shortened by 4 bases and J by 3 bases, with 16 bases between the two germline ends. Germline V gene sequence: CDR1 SQVTM, CDR2 ANQGSEA. CDR3 sequence (DNA): TGCAGCGTTGCTCAGGGGGCGGGGGACTACGAGCAGTACTTC. Its protein is CSVAQGAGDYEQYF.

This clone was observed a few times. The chain is built from TRBV28 and TRBJ2-2, with 9 bases aligning to TRBD2. There are 15 residues in the CDR3. CDR1 is MDHEN and CDR2 is SYDVKM in the germline V gene. Losses at the gene ends were 6 bases for V and 7 bases for J; bases not matched to a gene: 9. The CDR3 is CASRQAGGRGGELFF. CDR3 bases: TGTGCCAGCAGACAAGCGGGAGGAAGAGGCGGGGAGCTGTTTTTT.

This clone was found a few times. The same CDR3 arises from other DNA sequences in this sample as well. The gene calls are TRBV9 and TRBJ2-3; 9 bases fit TRBD1. Germline lookup yields CDR1 SGDLS and CDR2 YYNGEE. V was clipped by 0 bases and J by 2 bases; unmatched bases: 1. This CDR3 is 15 amino acids long. This chain's CDR3 is CASSVVQGATDTQYF. The CDR3 DNA follows: TGTGCCAGCAGCGTAGTACAGGGGGCCACAGATACGCAGTATTTT.

The chain couples TRBV18 to TRBJ2-1; D is possibly TRBD2 (6 bases). Trimming shortened V by 3 bases and J by 9 bases, and 12 bases separated the two germline ends. Germline CDR1 KGHSH, CDR2 LQKENI. The CDR3 runs to 13 residues. CDR3 sequence: CASSPKRGGEQFF. CDR3 sequence (DNA): TGTGCCAGCTCACCCAAAAGGGGAGGTGAGCAGTTCTTC.

This rearrangement joins TRBV15 to TRBJ1-1; D is unresolved. The germline V gene has CDR1 LNHNV and CDR2 YYDKDF (reference sequence). V gave up 5 bases and J gave up 0 bases, with 10 bases separating them. This CDR3 region has 14 residues. CDR3 loop: CATSLTRVNTEAFF. Here the CDR3 DNA reads TGTGCCACCAGCCTGACACGGGTGAACACTGAAGCTTTCTTT.

In its sample, this clone was seen a few times. The chain is built from TRBV7-8 and TRBJ2-7; 7 bases map to TRBD1. CDR1 and CDR2 (germline): SGHVS, FQNEAQ. The CDR3 runs 14 residues. V lost 1 base and J lost 7; bases outside the gene matches: 7. Written as DNA, the CDR3 is TGTGCCAGCAGCTTAGGGGGACAGCCGTGGGAGCAGTACTTC. Amino acids: CASSLGGQPWEQYF.

V usage is TRBV11-2 and J usage is TRBJ2-5; weak D call: TRBD2 (6 bases). This CDR3 spans 15 amino acids. Trimming took off 5 bases at V and 4 bases at J, with 17 bases between the two ends. The germline V gene has CDR1 SGHAT and CDR2 FQNNGV. DNA of the CDR3: TGTGCCAGCAGCCCTAGACCCGGAGGGGTAGAGACCCAGTACTTC. It yields the protein CASSPRPGGVETQYF.

This clone has just a few counts. The sample has other DNA sequences that encode this CDR3 too. The J gene is TRBJ2-7, the V gene TRBV28; D is perhaps TRBD2 (6 bases). There are 14 residues in the CDR3. The V end lost 6 bases, the J end lost 4 bases, and 16 bases lay between the germline ends. Germline CDR1 is MDHEN and CDR2 is SYDVKM. The CDR3, as DNA: TGTGCCAGCAGCCTTGGCGGGGCCTCGTACGAGCAGTACTTC. It yields the protein CASSLGGASYEQYF.

The chain carries TRBV10-3 and TRBJ1-2, with D hard to call. Per germline, CDR1 ENHRY and CDR2 SYGVKD. This CDR3 contains 14 residues. V was clipped by 0 bases and J by 8 bases, with 13 bases between them. Written as DNA, the CDR3 is TGTGCCATCAGTGAGTCGGTGGGGTTCACAGGCTACACCTTC. Its protein product is CAISESVGFTGYTF.

CDR3 coding DNA: TGTGCCAGCAGCCCTAGTCCCTTCCGGACTAGGGGGGCCTACGAGCAGTACTTC. Translation: CASSPSPFRTRGAYEQYF. The V call is TRBV27, the J call TRBJ2-7; D is possibly TRBD2 (7 bases). This CDR3 contains 18 residues. Germline loops: CDR1 MNHEY, CDR2 SMNVEV (reference sequence). With 6 bases removed from V and 2 bases from J, the gap between germline ends came to 26 bases.

This chain connects TRBV6-6 to TRBJ2-1, with D unresolved. Germline-derived CDR1 and CDR2 are MNHNY and SVGAGI (reference sequence). The CDR3 is 11 residues long. Trimming removed 5 bases at V and 6 bases at J, with 5 bases between. CDR3 bases: TGTGCCAGCAGTCCCAGCAATGAGCAGTTCTTC. It encodes CASSPSNEQFF.

V is TRBV2 and J is TRBJ2-1; TRBD2 aligns across 10 bases. Germline CDR1 SNHLY, CDR2 FYNNEI. The junction had 1 base not matched to a gene; V was cut back by 2 bases and J by 3 bases. CDR3 length equals 15 residues. CDR3 sequence reads: CASSELAGVYNEQFF. CDR3 bases: TGTGCCAGCAGTGAACTAGCGGGAGTCTACAATGAGCAGTTCTTC.

This clone came up a few times. The rearrangement uses TRBV25-1 and TRBJ2-3, with D unresolved. Trimming stripped 7 bases from V and 8 bases from J, with 19 bases between. The CDR3 length is 14 residues. Germline V CDR1 and CDR2: MGHDK, SYGVNS. The CDR3 spells CASIGFPPRATQYF. CDR3 bases: TGTGCCAGCATTGGATTTCCGCCTAGGGCTACGCAGTATTTT.

This clone was observed a few times. The chain recombines TRBV27 with TRBJ1-2, with D unresolved. The CDR3 is made up of 14 amino acids. V gave up 6 bases and J gave up 3 bases, with 14 bases separating them. Germline V gene sequence: CDR1 MNHEY, CDR2 SMNVEV (reference sequence). The CDR3 spells CASSRLYTDYGYTF. The CDR3 nucleotides read TGTGCCAGCAGCCGCCTCTACACGGACTATGGCTACACCTTC.

This CDR3 is CASSSSWNPSTDTQYF. CDR3 nucleotide sequence: TGTGCCAGCAGCTCCTCCTGGAACCCTAGCACAGATACGCAGTATTTT. V usage is TRBV11-2 and J usage is TRBJ2-3; D remains ambiguous. The V end lost 4 bases, the J end lost 0 bases, and 14 bases lay between the germline ends. The CDR3 sequence is 16 residues long. Per germline, CDR1 SGHAT and CDR2 FQNNGV. The full variable domain, rest sourced from reference TRBV11-2 and TRBJ2-3, is EAGVAQSPRYKIIEKRQSVAFWCNPISGHATLYWYQQILGQGPKLLIQFQNNGVVDDSQLPKDRFSAERLKGVDSTLKIQPAKLEDSAVYLCASSSSWNPSTDTQYFGPGTRLTVL.